Given below is one TCR beta chain in context. V lost 1 base, J lost 2 bases, and 17 bases lay in between. CDR3 size: 16 residues. Per germline, CDR1 DFQATT and CDR2 SNEGSKA (reference sequence). This sample is drawn from a study of Graves' ophthalmopathy and Graves' hyperthyroidism. RNA transcripts provided the template for amplifying TCR beta CDR3 regions. In the first round, RT-PCR was carried out with HTBI primers, and a multiplex PCR formed the second round. TCRdb itself ran the multiplex PCR reads through MiXCR, one entry per CDR3 protein. The table lists 650,000 to 900,000 distinct CDR3 sequences, 40% of them singletons. Physicians reached a diagnosis by relying on clinical symptoms, serum thyroxine, TRAb, thyroid ultrasound and orbital computed tomography.

The specimen sequenced was peripheral blood. The chain joins TRBV20-1 to TRBJ1-2, with D hard to call. The receptor was derived from an adult man with Graves' ophthalmopathy. CDR3 in DNA: TGCAGTGCTAGAGGACTTGAAACAGTGAAAAACTATGGCTACACCTTC. Protein sequence: CSARGLETVKNYGYTF.